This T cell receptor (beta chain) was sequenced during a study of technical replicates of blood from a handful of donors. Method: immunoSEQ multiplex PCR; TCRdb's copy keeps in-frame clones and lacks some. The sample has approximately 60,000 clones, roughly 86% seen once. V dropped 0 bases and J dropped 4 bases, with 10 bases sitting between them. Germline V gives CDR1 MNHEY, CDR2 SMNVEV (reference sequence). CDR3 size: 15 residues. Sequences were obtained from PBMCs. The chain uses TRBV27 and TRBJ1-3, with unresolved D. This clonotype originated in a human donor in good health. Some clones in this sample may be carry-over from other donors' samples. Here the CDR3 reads CASSLSRAPGNTIYF. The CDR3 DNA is TGTGCCAGCAGTTTATCGCGGGCCCCGGGAAACACCATATATTTT.